This TCR beta chain was identified during a study of glioma-infiltrating T cells after dendritic cell vaccination. The CDR3 contains 10 residues. V lost 2 bases and J lost 7, with 5 bases in between. The germline CDR1 and CDR2 sequences are DFQATT and SNEGSKA (reference sequence). Data came from immunoSEQ multiplex PCR; TCRdb stores just in-frame clones and leaves some out. The sample has about 92,000 clones, 80% to 90% seen once; the top ten hold 15% to 19%. The sample was blood, taken before dendritic cell vaccination. The gene calls are TRBV20-1 and TRBJ1-2; D is perhaps TRBD1 (5 bases). This TCR came from a human donor with glioblastoma. CDR3 region: CSARQGGYTF. Written as DNA, the CDR3 is TGCAGTGCTAGACAGGGTGGCTACACCTTC.